This T cell receptor beta chain is from a study of identical twins. CDR1 and CDR2 from the germline V gene are DFQATT and SNEGSKA (reference sequence). The CDR3 runs 13 residues. MiXCR, run by TCRdb on the 5' RACE reads, gives a single entry per CDR3 protein. Among roughly 1.6 million distinct CDR3 sequences listed, roughly 35% were seen once. This clonotype showed up many times. Input material: cord blood. The TCR was taken from a newborn girl in good health. The V gene is TRBV20-1, the J gene TRBJ1-6; the D gene is possibly TRBD1 (5 bases). The CDR3 is CIPGSSYNSPLHF. The CDR3 DNA is TGCATCCCAGGGAGCTCCTATAATTCACCCCTCCACTTT.